The 32 T cell receptor beta chains in this list originate from one sample, sequenced in a study of blood T cell repertoires in COVID-19. Sequenced by immunoSEQ multiplex PCR; TCRdb stores in-frame clones only, minus some. This table has around 130,000 clones, 75% to 85% appearing once. The specimen sequenced was peripheral blood. The receptors come from an elderly woman with acute or convalescent COVID-19.

The chain carries TRBV5-1 and TRBJ1-6; 7 bases align to TRBD1. The CDR3 length is 15 residues. Germline V gene lookup returns CDR1 SGHRS and CDR2 YFSETQ. V was clipped by 3 bases and J by 8 bases; unmatched bases: 8. The DNA of the CDR3 is TGCGCCAGCAGCTACTCACAGGGGTGGGATTCACCCCTCCACTTT. It encodes CASSYSQGWDSPLHF.

The genes are TRBV6-6 and TRBJ1-5, with a weak D call TRBD1 (5 bases). V lost 5 bases and J 2 bases, leaving 19 bases between the germline ends. The CDR3 contains 17 residues. Per germline, CDR1 MNHNY and CDR2 SVGAGI (reference sequence). CDR3 nucleotides: TGTGCCAGCAGTCGTCGAGACAGTTACCGGGGCAATCAGCCCCAGCATTTT. It yields the protein CASSRRDSYRGNQPQHF.

This chain uses TRBV25-1 with TRBJ2-1, with a weak D call TRBD1 (6 bases). Germline CDR1 and CDR2: MGHDK and SYGVNS. The CDR3 runs to 16 residues. Trimming took 1 base from V and 6 from J, leaving 16 bases between them. The CDR3 DNA is TGTGCCAGCAGTGAATTATCAGGGCTAGGGGGCAATGAGCAGTTCTTC. Translated: CASSELSGLGGNEQFF.

The gene calls are TRBV12-3 or TRBV12-4 and TRBJ2-7; the D is unclear. This CDR3 spans 11 amino acids. V was cut by 2 bases and J by 12 bases, with 11 bases left in between. The CDR3 nucleotides are TGTGCCAGCAGTTTAAGTAGGAGAGGGTACTTC. Its translation: CASSLSRRGYF.

This clone was observed many times. The chain recombines TRBV2 with TRBJ2-7; 8 bases map to TRBD2. From germline, CDR1 is SNHLY and CDR2 FYNNEI. V lost 2 bases and J lost 7; bases outside the gene matches: 10. The CDR3 totals 15 residues. The CDR3 reads CASSERSAGDWEQYF. CDR3 nucleotide sequence: TGTGCCAGCAGTGAACGGTCAGCGGGGGACTGGGAGCAGTACTTC.

V and J are TRBV5-4 and TRBJ1-1, with TRBD1 matching over 10 bases. The CDR3 length is 15 residues. With 0 bases clipped from V and 4 bases from J, the junction kept 3 bases outside the gene matches. Germline V gene lookup returns CDR1 SGHNT and CDR2 YYREEE (reference sequence). For the CDR3, the DNA is TGTGCCAGCAGCTTGGCCGACAGGGGGCGCACTGAAGCTTTCTTT. It specifies CASSLADRGRTEAFF.

CDR3 residues: CASSPQGRSGNTIYF. The CDR3 bases are TGTGCCAGCAGCCCACAGGGCAGGTCTGGAAACACCATATATTTT. This chain uses TRBV7-2 with TRBJ1-3; a possible D gene is TRBD1 (6 bases). V was cut by 5 bases and J by 1 base, with 12 bases left in between. Germline CDR1 and CDR2: SGHTA and FQGNSA. The CDR3 runs 15 residues.

This clone has a single count. The rearrangement links TRBV4-1 to TRBJ1-2; 7 bases line up with TRBD1. Germline values: CDR1 MGHRA, CDR2 YSYEKL. After removal of 2 bases from V and 7 bases from J, the junction contained 7 bases not matched to a gene. This CDR3 has 14 residues. The CDR3 coding sequence is TGCGCCAGCAGCCAACTAAGACAGGGCCCTGGCTACACCTTC. It encodes CASSQLRQGPGYTF.

This chain joins TRBV2 and TRBJ1-4; the D is unclear. Germline-derived CDR1 and CDR2 are SNHLY and FYNNEI. V gave up 3 bases and J gave up 8 bases, with 13 bases separating them. The CDR3 covers 14 residues. The CDR3 DNA reads TGTGCCAGCAGTGACGGTGGAGTTGGGGAAAAACTGTTTTTT. Translated, it gives CASSDGGVGEKLFF.

The sample holds one count of this clone. The CDR3, as DNA: TGTGCCAGCAGCCGGGGGACATCGGATCAGCCCCAGCATTTT. It codes for CASSRGTSDQPQHF. The chain uses TRBV7-8 and TRBJ1-5; the D gene is possibly TRBD1 (6 bases). The CDR3 covers 14 residues. Germline values: CDR1 SGHVS, CDR2 FQNEAQ. V lost 5 bases, J lost 5 bases, and 13 bases lay in between.

This clone has just a few counts. The V call is TRBV18, the J call TRBJ2-2; D is perhaps TRBD1 (6 bases). The CDR3 contains 16 residues. Germline V CDR1 and CDR2: KGHSH, LQKENI. The V and J ends lost 6 bases and 5 bases respectively, with 19 bases between them. The CDR3 loop is CASSPEQGVLTGELFF. The CDR3 nucleotides read TGTGCCAGCTCCCCCGAACAGGGAGTGTTGACCGGGGAGCTGTTTTTT.

The chain combines TRBV2 with TRBJ2-7; D is unresolved. The CDR3 covers 15 residues. Trimming stripped 6 bases from V and 3 bases from J, with 18 bases between. Germline V lookup: CDR1 SNHLY, CDR2 FYNNEI. CDR3 in amino acids: CASRPSVASHYEQYF. Here the CDR3 DNA reads TGTGCCAGCAGACCTTCAGTGGCCTCTCACTACGAGCAGTACTTC.

This sequence joins TRBV10-3 and TRBJ2-5, with D possibly being TRBD1 (7 bases). V was cut by 6 bases and J by 1 base, with 12 bases left in between. The CDR3 length is 14 residues. Germline V gene lookup returns CDR1 ENHRY and CDR2 SYGVKD. The CDR3 loop is CAISSGGFQETQYF. DNA for the CDR3: TGTGCCATCAGCTCAGGGGGGTTCCAAGAGACCCAGTACTTC.

The chain combines TRBV7-9 with TRBJ2-3, with D possibly being TRBD2 (6 bases). V was pared by 1 base and J by 6 bases, with 14 bases between. The CDR3 runs to 15 residues. CDR1 is SEHNR, CDR2 FQNEAQ, per germline (reference sequence). The CDR3 nucleotides read TGTGCCAGCAGCTTAGGGGACTTCCAGACTGATACGCAGTATTTT. This gives the protein CASSLGDFQTDTQYF. The variable domain in full, with the rest retrieved from reference TRBV7-9 and TRBJ2-3, is DTGVSQNPRHKITKRGQNVTFRCDPISEHNRLYWYRQTLGQGPEFLTYFQNEAQLEKSRLLSDRFSAERPKGSFSTLEIQRTEQGDSAMYLCASSLGDFQTDTQYFGPGTRLTVL.

The V and J genes are TRBV4-1 and TRBJ1-1; D not certain. Germline CDR1 and CDR2: MGHRA and YSYEKL. The CDR3 has 15 residues. The V end lost 1 base, the J end lost 0 bases, and 9 bases lay between the germline ends. Here the CDR3 DNA reads TGCGCCAGCAGCCAAGTGGGCAGTATGAACACTGAAGCTTTCTTT. It encodes CASSQVGSMNTEAFF.

The chain employs TRBV19 and TRBJ2-2; possible D gene TRBD1, 6 bases. The CDR3 runs to 14 residues. Germline assignment: CDR1 LNHDA and CDR2 SQIVND (reference sequence). Trimming removed 3 bases from V and 7 bases from J, with 12 bases in between. The CDR3 coding sequence is TGTGCCAGTAGTATCAGGGGAGTAGGCGGGGAGCTGTTTTTT. This gives the protein CASSIRGVGGELFF.

This clone was observed a few times. V is TRBV2 and J is TRBJ2-1; D gene uncertain. The CDR3 extends over 13 amino acids. Trimming took off 6 bases at V and 4 bases at J, with 10 bases between the two ends. Per the germline V gene, CDR1 is SNHLY and CDR2 is FYNNEI. Written as DNA, the CDR3 is TGTGCCAGCAGGCCCGACTTGTACAATGAGCAGTTCTTC. This sequence encodes CASRPDLYNEQFF.

About this clone: In the same sample, other DNA sequences code for this CDR3. The V and J genes are TRBV7-9 and TRBJ1-3; D is uncertain. The CDR3 loop spans 15 amino acids. From germline, CDR1 is SEHNR and CDR2 FQNEAQ (reference sequence). The V end was cut by 0 bases, the J end by 0 bases, with 6 bases between. In nucleotides, the CDR3 is TGTGCCAGCAGCTTAGCCGGGAGCTCTGGAAACACCATATATTTT. It codes for CASSLAGSSGNTIYF.

The V gene is TRBV10-1, the J gene TRBJ1-2; TRBD1 agrees at 7 bases. Per germline, CDR1 WNHNN and CDR2 SYGVQD (reference sequence). The CDR3 runs to 13 residues. Trimming took 3 bases from V and 5 from J; bases not matched to a gene: 3. The CDR3 DNA sequence: TGCGCCAGCAGTGAAGGGGGCTCATATGGCTACACCTTC. Translating it yields CASSEGGSYGYTF.

The chain employs TRBV13 and TRBJ2-5, with D possibly matching TRBD1 (6 bases). The CDR3 sequence is 15 residues long. V dropped 1 base and J dropped 5 bases, with 14 bases sitting between them. Germline loops: CDR1 PRHDT, CDR2 FYEKMQ (reference sequence). The CDR3: CASSLVFGTKETQYF. In DNA form, the CDR3 reads TGTGCCAGCAGCTTAGTTTTCGGGACAAAGGAGACCCAGTACTTC.

This sequence joins TRBV2 and TRBJ1-5; D is possibly TRBD1 (6 bases). V dropped 5 bases and J dropped 6 bases, with 11 bases sitting between them. Germline-derived CDR1 and CDR2 are SNHLY and FYNNEI. This CDR3 is 13 amino acids long. DNA for the CDR3: TGTGCCAGCAGTTTAGGGGGTAGTCAGCCCCAGCATTTT. It translates to CASSLGGSQPQHF.

This sequence joins TRBV7-6 and TRBJ1-2, with D perhaps TRBD1 (5 bases). V lost 6 bases to trimming and J lost 3 bases, with 11 bases between them. CDR1 and CDR2 from the germline V gene are SGHVS and FNYEAQ. This CDR3 contains 13 residues. CDR3 in DNA: TGTGCCAGCAGGGGGGGTGGCGACTATGGCTACACCTTC. It encodes CASRGGGDYGYTF.

The rearrangement joins TRBV6-1 to TRBJ2-5; 7 bases align to TRBD2. The V gene's germline CDR1 is MNHNS and CDR2 SASEGT. J was trimmed by 6 bases and V by 5 bases; bases with no gene match: 15. The CDR3 sequence is 16 residues long. CDR3 loop: CASSQEGRGRKQTQYF. The CDR3 coding sequence is TGTGCCAGCAGTCAAGAGGGGAGGGGCCGCAAGCAGACCCAGTACTTC.

V gene TRBV7-9 combines with J gene TRBJ2-7; 8 nucleotides line up with TRBD1. Trimming removed 2 bases from V and 3 bases from J; junction bases left unmatched: 6. Germline CDR1 SEHNR, CDR2 FQNEAQ (reference sequence). CDR3 length: 15 residues. The CDR3 spells CASSLLWDRSYEQYF. CDR3 sequence (DNA): TGTGCCAGCAGCTTACTATGGGACAGGAGCTACGAGCAGTACTTC.

As regards this clone: Different DNA sequences within this sample yield the same CDR3. The chain combines TRBV5-1 with TRBJ2-5, with D unresolved. Germline CDR1 is SGHRS and CDR2 is YFSETQ. The germline V and J ends were trimmed by 0 bases and 5 bases, with 11 bases remaining between them. CDR3 size: 14 residues. CDR3 in DNA: TGCGCCAGCAGCTTGGGACCCGGAGAGGAGACCCAGTACTTC. Amino acid sequence: CASSLGPGEETQYF.

The chain is built from TRBV7-8 and TRBJ1-4; no reliable D call. V was trimmed by 1 base and J by 0 bases, leaving 6 bases between them. The CDR3 is made up of 15 amino acids. Per the germline V gene, CDR1 is SGHVS and CDR2 is FQNEAQ. CDR3 DNA sequence: TGTGCCAGCAGCTTAGGGAGGGCAACTAATGAAAAACTGTTTTTT. It is translated as CASSLGRATNEKLFF.

This clone was counted a few times. The V gene is TRBV28, the J gene TRBJ1-5; weak D call: TRBD1 (5 bases). This CDR3 comprises 16 residues. V was cut by 4 bases and J by 3 bases, with 16 bases left in between. CDR1 and CDR2 (germline): MDHEN, SYDVKM. The CDR3 DNA reads as TGTGCCAGCAGTTGGTATCAGGGTGGGGCCAATCAGCCCCAGCATTTT. Amino acid sequence: CASSWYQGGANQPQHF.

This chain joins TRBV5-1 and TRBJ1-6, with 8 positions matching TRBD1. Germline V gene data show CDR1 as SGHRS and CDR2 as YFSETQ. V gave up 1 base and J gave up 8 bases; unmatched junction bases: 5. This CDR3 is built from 15 residues. CDR3 sequence reads: CASSLSGQGDSPLHF. The CDR3 DNA reads TGCGCCAGCAGCTTGTCCGGACAGGGCGATTCACCCCTCCACTTT.

The CDR3 DNA is TGTGCCAGCAGCCGCATCCACAGGGGGGGGTATGGCTACACCTTC. Its translation is CASSRIHRGGYGYTF. The rearrangement uses TRBV27 and TRBJ1-2; 8 nucleotides agree with TRBD1. With V trimmed by 6 bases and J by 5 bases, 11 bases remained unmatched. The V gene's germline CDR1 is MNHEY and CDR2 SMNVEV (reference sequence). The CDR3 length is 15 residues.

This sequence joins TRBV28 and TRBJ1-2, with TRBD1 identical over 7 bases. J was trimmed by 5 bases and V by 7 bases; bases with no gene match: 16. CDR1 is MDHEN, CDR2 SYDVKM, per germline. This CDR3 spans 16 amino acids. The DNA of the CDR3 is TGTGCCAGCACCGAACCCGGGGCAGGGGGAAATTATGGCTACACCTTC. This codes for CASTEPGAGGNYGYTF.

The J gene is TRBJ2-7, the V gene TRBV30, with a tentative D call TRBD2 (5 bases). The CDR3 spans 13 residues. Looked up from germline, CDR1 is GTSNPN and CDR2 is SVGIG (reference sequence). The V end lost 1 base, the J end lost 3 bases, and 10 bases lay between the germline ends. In DNA form, the CDR3 reads TGTGCCTGGAGTGCTGGGAGCGTCTACGAGCAGTACTTC. Translating it yields CAWSAGSVYEQYF.

This sequence joins TRBV10-3 and TRBJ2-3; D possibly corresponds to TRBD1 (6 bases). CDR3 length equals 15 residues. Germline lookup yields CDR1 ENHRY and CDR2 SYGVKD. V shed 3 bases and J shed 1 base, with 11 bases lying between them. CDR3 DNA: TGTGCCATCAGTGAATCCCCAGGGGGCACAGATACGCAGTATTTT. Amino acids: CAISESPGGTDTQYF.